The 2 T cell receptor beta chains listed next were all sequenced from one sample in a study of cytomegalovirus exposure and HLA in healthy donors. Researchers ran the PCR with 60 Vbeta and 13 Jbeta primers. TCRdb's table, derived via immunoSEQ multiplex PCR, lists solely in-frame clones and lacks some. The table records about 160,000 clones, roughly 79% of them present only once. The sample comprised PBMCs. These receptor sequences come from a woman aged 35 to 49 in good health and CMV-seropositive.

J is TRBJ1-1 and V is TRBV19; 8 positions agree with TRBD1. CDR1 is LNHDA, CDR2 SQIVND, per germline (reference sequence). With V trimmed by 5 bases and J by 0 bases, 2 bases remained unmatched. This CDR3 spans 14 amino acids. CDR3 in DNA: TGTGCCAGTAGTGGGACAGGAATGAACACTGAAGCTTTCTTT. Translation gives CASSGTGMNTEAFF.

The rearrangement links TRBV2 to TRBJ1-1, with D uncertain. Germline values: CDR1 SNHLY, CDR2 FYNNEI. This CDR3 has 14 amino acids. Trimming left V 4 bases short and J 1 base short, with 10 bases between. The CDR3 spells CASSGWRTNTEAFF. CDR3 DNA sequence: TGTGCCAGCAGTGGGTGGAGGACGAACACTGAAGCTTTCTTT.